The rows below give T cell receptor beta chains drawn from one sample of a study of T cell responses to AZD1222 COVID-19 vaccine. This table comes from immunoSEQ multiplex PCR, and its TCRdb copy is limited to in-frame clones, with some not included. The sample yields around 190,000 clones, around nine tenths seen once. The sequenced sample was peripheral blood, obtained on day 0 of AZD1222 vaccination. Every receptor here comes from an adult in good health. The CDR3 runs from the conserved cysteine through the conserved F or W. D genes are given only for firm matches. A clone size is listed for some rows: how often the clone was seen (once, few, many), or a class if it is expanded.

v_gene,len,d_gene,j_gene,abundance,CDR3nt,CDR3aa
TRBV28,14,TRBD1,TRBJ2-7,.,TGTGCCAGCAGTTCCACAGGGGGCCCAGCCGAGCAGTACTTC,CASSSTGGPAEQYF
TRBV15,11,.,TRBJ1-1,.,TGTGCCACCAGCAGAGGCAGAGAAGCTTTCTTT,CATSRGREAFF
TRBV12-5,16,TRBD2,TRBJ2-3,.,TGTGCTAGTGGTTTAATTAGCGGGGGGCTCACAGATACGCAGTATTTT,CASGLISGGLTDTQYF
TRBV27,15,TRBD2,TRBJ2-2,.,TGTGCCAGCAGTTCCCTAGCGGGGGCGCCCGGGGAGCTGTTTTTT,CASSSLAGAPGELFF
TRBV30,12,.,TRBJ2-7,.,TGTGCCTGGAGTGACAGTACCTACGAGCAGTACTTC,CAWSDSTYEQYF
TRBV10-2,13,TRBD2,TRBJ2-5,.,TGCGCCAGCAGCAAAGACGGGGGGGAGACCCAGTACTTC,CASSKDGGETQYF
TRBV5-1,13,TRBD1,TRBJ1-2,.,TGCGCCAGCAGTGGACAGGGGGAATATGGCTACACCTTC,CASSGQGEYGYTF
TRBV24-1,13,.,TRBJ1-2,.,TGTGCCACCAGTGGACTGTCCAGGGACGGCTACACCTTC,CATSGLSRDGYTF
TRBV11-2,15,.,TRBJ1-5,.,TGTGCCAGCAGCTCCCGCAGGGTGTTCAATCAGCCCCAGCATTTT,CASSSRRVFNQPQHF
TRBV5-4,15,TRBD2,TRBJ2-3,.,TGTGCCAGCAGCCTCCCCTATGGGGGGGGAGATACGCAGTATTTT,CASSLPYGGGDTQYF
TRBV7-7,14,TRBD1,TRBJ2-1,.,TGTGCTAGCAGTAGGACAGGAGCCTACAATGAGCAGTTCTTC,CASSRTGAYNEQFF
TRBV2,13,.,TRBJ1-1,.,TGTGCCAGCAGCCTAACAGGGTTTACTGAAGCTTTCTTT,CASSLTGFTEAFF
TRBV20-1,15,.,TRBJ2-3,once,TGCAGTGCTAGTCTCCCGGGGGGCCACACAGATACGCAGTATTTT,CSASLPGGHTDTQYF
TRBV28,17,TRBD1,TRBJ1-5,.,TGTGCCAGCAGTTTATTGCTGGGACAGGGGAACAATCAGCCCCAGCATTTT,CASSLLLGQGNNQPQHF
TRBV10-1,15,TRBD2,TRBJ2-2,.,TGCGCCAGCAGTGATACTAGCGGGCCCACCGGGGAGCTGTTTTTT,CASSDTSGPTGELFF
TRBV6-2/TRBV6-3,14,.,TRBJ1-4,.,TGTGCCAGCAGTTTGTCAGGGACGAATGAAAAACTGTTTTTT,CASSLSGTNEKLFF
TRBV9,18,.,TRBJ1-6,.,TGTGCCAGCAGCGTAGCCCCCAGCTGGCGGGACACCAATTCACCCCTCCACTTT,CASSVAPSWRDTNSPLHF
TRBV11-2,15,.,TRBJ2-7,few,TGTGCCAGCAGCTTTAGACCAGGGGGGCTCTACGAGCAGTACTTC,CASSFRPGGLYEQYF
TRBV7-3,17,.,TRBJ1-5,.,TGTGCCAGCAGCTTAATTGTTTGGGGGTCGGGGAATCAGCCCCAGCATTTT,CASSLIVWGSGNQPQHF
TRBV19,18,.,TRBJ2-2,.,TGTGCCAGTAGTAACCGCGGCGGGGCCCTACCGCGAACCGGGGAGCTGTTTTTT,CASSNRGGALPRTGELFF
TRBV27,15,TRBD1,TRBJ1-2,.,TGTGCCAGCAGTTACAAACAGGGACAGGGCTATGGCTACACCTTC,CASSYKQGQGYGYTF
TRBV5-8,14,.,TRBJ1-5,.,TGTGCCAGCAGCTTGGCCTGGGGCAATCAGCCCCAGCATTTT,CASSLAWGNQPQHF
TRBV28,15,.,TRBJ2-2,.,TGTGCCAGCAGTTTATTAAAGGGGAACACCGGGGAGCTGTTTTTT,CASSLLKGNTGELFF
TRBV10-3,15,.,TRBJ1-3,once,TGTGCCATCAGTGAGTCGGTGTCTCTAGGAAACACCATATATTTT,CAISESVSLGNTIYF
TRBV10-3,19,TRBD1,TRBJ2-6,.,TGTGCCATCTCCCCTGACGGGGACAGGACTTTCTCTGGGGCCAACGTCCTGACTTTC,CAISPDGDRTFSGANVLTF
TRBV6-1,12,.,TRBJ1-5,.,TGTGCCAGCAGTGATCCGGACAGCCATCAGCATTTT,CASSDPDSHQHF
TRBV7-6,15,TRBD2,TRBJ2-3,.,TGTGCCAGCAGCCTAGCGGGAGGGCAAGGAGATACGCAGTATTTT,CASSLAGGQGDTQYF
TRBV9,12,TRBD2,TRBJ2-3,.,TGTGCCAGCAGCGATAGCGGGATGACGCAGTATTTT,CASSDSGMTQYF
TRBV24-1,12,.,TRBJ1-2,.,TGTGCCACCAGTGACCCCCTAGGTGGCTACACCTTC,CATSDPLGGYTF
TRBV30,13,.,TRBJ1-4,.,TGTGCCTGGAGTGTGCCGCCTTTTGAAAAACTGTTTTTT,CAWSVPPFEKLFF
TRBV3-1/TRBV3-2,16,.,TRBJ2-3,.,TGTGCCAGCAGCCGATACTTGGCGGGACGCACAGATACGCAGTATTTT,CASSRYLAGRTDTQYF
TRBV21-1,15,.,TRBJ1-5,.,TGTGCCAGCAGAATTCGGACGGGGCCGACTCAGCCCCAGCATTTT,CASRIRTGPTQPQHF
TRBV4-1,15,TRBD1,TRBJ1-2,few,TGCGCCAGCAGCCAAGTGGCACAGGGGGATACTGGCTACACCTTC,CASSQVAQGDTGYTF
TRBV10-2,16,TRBD2,TRBJ2-1,.,TGCGCCAGCAGTGGGTCTGCTAGCGGACGGGGAAATGAGCAGTTCTTC,CASSGSASGRGNEQFF
TRBV5-4,16,.,TRBJ1-2,.,TGTGCCAGCAGCCCGACCCCCGGGGAAGCTAACTATGGCTACACCTTC,CASSPTPGEANYGYTF
TRBV3-1/TRBV3-2,12,.,TRBJ1-5,.,TGTGCCAGCAGCCAAGGGGATCAGCCCCAGCATTTT,CASSQGDQPQHF
TRBV6-5,14,.,TRBJ1-6,.,TGTGCCAGCAGTTACCGTCAGGCCGATTCACCCCTCCACTTT,CASSYRQADSPLHF
TRBV6-5,15,TRBD1,TRBJ2-7,.,TGTGCCAGCAGAACCTCCGGGACAGGCTCCTACGAGCAGTACTTC,CASRTSGTGSYEQYF
TRBV30,15,.,TRBJ1-2,few,TGTGCCTGGAGTGTACCCCAAGAAGTGTCCTATGGCTACACCTTC,CAWSVPQEVSYGYTF